The TCR beta chain under discussion was sequenced for a study of blood T cell repertoires in COVID-19 (dated by TCRdb to the early 2020s). For context, the study as a whole: Collaborator samples came from the United States, Italy and Spain and covered acute and convalescent phases of COVID-19. The dataset comprised deeply sampled blood TCRbeta repertoires from subjects exposed to, actively infected with, or recovered from COVID-19. The samples were drawn from two sources: the first 160 participants of the ongoing ImmuneRACE study, and 950 to 1,500 subjects contributed by 6 global collaborators. Nearly every sample came with metadata listing a de-identified subject ID, COVID-19 status, age in years and sex. The material from the prospective study consisted of cDNA or gDNA derived from T cells, B-cell-depleted T cells, or PBMCs. Where HLA class I and class II types were available, the types were taken from metadata supplied by the sample provider, not from assay-based typing. A freely available public database, intended as a resource for researchers studying the immune response to SARS-CoV-2, is where the repertoires were released. The investigation overall reported the following: How much clinical and demographic metadata was included differed by source and by participant, and the metadata was provided uncurated.

The immunoSEQ Assay, a bias-controlled multiplex PCR, was used to amplify TCRbeta CDR3 regions from genomic DNA. As for how the authors treated the data: The number of nucleated cells in each sample was estimated by amplification of reference gene primers within the assay. To quantify the absolute abundance of each unique TCRbeta CDR3 rearrangement, sequence reads were collapsed and filtered. For each sample, productive Simpson clonality was calculated by taking the square root of Simpson's diversity index across productive rearrangements. TCRdb limited this immuneACCESS table to in-frame rearrangements with V and J called. A share of clones is missing; checked studies link under half to unresolved V genes, and the rest is unexplained. For V, J and clone size, that table is used; D and trimming come from the DNA. The sample table shows about 73,000 clones, and 65% to 85% are seen once. The ten largest clonotypes hold around 5% of the sample.

Notes on this clone: Its cognate antigen has yet to be identified. Base qualities were left out, and no much larger clone turns up one base away.

CDR1 and CDR2 are read off the germline V gene as SGHAT and FQNNGV. CDR3 length: 16 amino acids, cysteine to phenylalanine. The CDR3 DNA has 48 bases and is translated from base 1. At the junction V is shortened by 6 bases and J by 4 bases; bases outside the gene matches: 15. Whole blood was collected in K2EDTA tubes by collaborating institutions according to the institutions' own protocols. For TCRbeta analysis, collaborators shipped samples as frozen whole blood, isolated PBMCs, or DNA extracted from either of those sample types. The sequence joins TRBV11-2 to TRBJ2-7; 7 central bases correspond to TRBD2. Sequenced input: peripheral blood. This TCR came from a man in his forties or fifties with active COVID-19. This receptor has the CDR3 CASSISPSASGYEQYF. The DNA reads TGTGCCAGCAGTATTAGCCCCTCTGCTAGCGGATACGAGCAGTACTTC.